The clone carrying this T cell receptor (beta chain) was seen a few times. This record belongs to a study of CD8 T cells in ankylosing spondylitis. TCRdb independently ran MiXCR on the 5' RACE reads; one entry per CDR3 protein. This sample has approximately 150,000 distinct CDR3 sequences, with approximately 9.9% found just once. V lost 5 bases and J lost 0, with 17 bases in between. The CDR3 has 16 residues. Germline CDR1 and CDR2: MGHRA and YSYEKL. The TCR originated in a female donor with ankylosing spondylitis or in good health (not recorded which). The genes are TRBV4-1 and TRBJ2-7, with D uncertain. Sequencing was done on a sample of blood, either unsorted or a sorted T cell fraction (not recorded which). CDR3 DNA sequence: TGCGCCAGCAGCTACATAAACTCCCCATCCTCCTACGAGCAGTACTTC. As protein: CASSYINSPSSYEQYF.